The 13 T cell receptor beta chains below were found in one sample sequenced in a study of blood T cells in healthy people across ages. Using a J-beta primer mix together with a sample-barcoded 5' primer, a second PCR was run for roughly 6 to 11 cycles. Via MiXCR, TCRdb re-called the 5' RACE reads, giving one row per CDR3 protein. The sample lists about 780,000 distinct CDR3 sequences; about a quarter were seen once. These data also featured in a second study, about T cells of mothers and their children.

The sequencing input was blood. These receptors were taken from a boy younger than 18 in good health.

There are a few counts of this clonotype. This chain connects TRBV5-1 to TRBJ2-4; possibly TRBD1 for D (5 bases). There are 15 residues in the CDR3. Germline V CDR1 and CDR2: SGHRS, YFSETQ. Trimming stripped 0 bases from V and 1 base from J, with 8 bases between. The CDR3 is CASSLEGSAKNIQYF. For the CDR3, the DNA is TGCGCCAGCAGCTTGGAGGGGTCGGCCAAAAACATTCAGTACTTC.

The J gene is TRBJ2-7, the V gene TRBV10-3, with D perhaps TRBD1 (5 bases). Germline V gene sequence: CDR1 ENHRY, CDR2 SYGVKD. V was cut by 6 bases and J by 4 bases, with 16 bases left in between. This CDR3 comprises 14 residues. CDR3 protein: CAIRDSRNPYEQYF. CDR3 DNA sequence: TGTGCCATCAGAGACAGTAGAAACCCTTACGAGCAGTACTTC.

The V gene is TRBV7-9, the J gene TRBJ1-4; possibly TRBD1 for D (5 bases). Between the trimmed V and J ends, which lost 5 bases and 4 bases, there was a span of 17 bases. In germline, CDR1 is SEHNR, CDR2 FQNEAQ (reference sequence). This CDR3 has 16 amino acids. CDR3 sequence reads: CASSPYNGGINEKLFF. The CDR3 nucleotides read TGTGCCAGCAGCCCCTATAATGGGGGGATTAATGAAAAACTGTTTTTT.

This clonotype has more than one count but fewer than ten. The chain carries TRBV10-3 and TRBJ1-5; 9 bases line up with TRBD1. The CDR3 contains 14 residues. Per the germline V gene, CDR1 is ENHRY and CDR2 is SYGVKD. V trimming: 6 bases; J trimming: 3 bases; junction bases outside the gene matches: 3. The CDR3 spells CAISGTGNNQPQHF. CDR3 coding DNA: TGTGCCATCAGCGGGACAGGGAACAATCAGCCCCAGCATTTT.

This chain uses TRBV7-2 with TRBJ1-1, with unresolved D. Germline V lookup: CDR1 SGHTA, CDR2 FQGNSA. The CDR3 spans 15 residues. The V end was cut by 1 base, the J end by 4 bases, with 13 bases between. The CDR3 here is CASSLGGTGLTEAFF. CDR3 DNA: TGTGCCAGCAGCTTAGGAGGTACGGGCCTCACTGAAGCTTTCTTT.

V and J are TRBV12-3 or TRBV12-4 and TRBJ1-3; D gene unclear. Trimming removed 8 bases from V and 0 bases from J, with 11 bases in between. The CDR3 length is 14 residues. CDR3 coding DNA: TGTGCCAGCCTTACAAGGTCCTCTGGAAACACCATATATTTT. Protein: CASLTRSSGNTIYF.

This clonotype was seen more than once but under ten times. The chain couples TRBV9 to TRBJ2-7, with 7 positions matching TRBD1. The J segment lost 1 base and the V segment lost 3 bases, leaving 7 bases of the junction unmatched. CDR1 and CDR2 from the germline V gene are SGDLS and YYNGEE. This CDR3 is 15 amino acids long. The CDR3 DNA reads as TGTGCCAGCAGCGGAGCCGGGACAGCTTCCTACGAGCAGTACTTC. It specifies CASSGAGTASYEQYF.

V usage is TRBV4-1 and J usage is TRBJ1-2; D is uncertain. The CDR3 has 17 residues. The V gene's germline CDR1 is MGHRA and CDR2 YSYEKL. The V and J ends lost 2 bases and 2 bases respectively, with 18 bases between them. The CDR3 region is CASSQPLEGMRNYGYTF. The CDR3 DNA sequence: TGCGCCAGCAGCCAACCCTTGGAGGGCATGCGGAACTATGGCTACACCTTC.

This clonotype turned up a few times. The chain joins TRBV5-1 to TRBJ2-1, with 10 bases that match TRBD2. V was pared by 1 base and J by 8 bases, with 9 bases of the junction left unmatched. The germline V gene has CDR1 SGHRS and CDR2 YFSETQ. The CDR3 is made up of 16 amino acids. CDR3 coding DNA: TGCGCCAGCAGCTTGAGTTCTAGCGGGAGAAGCTATGAGCAGTTCTTC. As protein: CASSLSSSGRSYEQFF.

Only a few counts were recorded for this clonotype. The chain employs TRBV5-4 and TRBJ2-1; 10 bases line up with TRBD2. CDR1 is SGHNT, CDR2 YYREEE, per germline (reference sequence). The CDR3 spans 16 residues. The V and J ends lost 0 bases and 2 bases, in that order; junction bases with no gene match: 2. CDR3 protein: CASSLDSGGAYNEQFF. The DNA of the CDR3 is TGTGCCAGCAGCTTGGACAGCGGGGGGGCCTACAATGAGCAGTTCTTC.

There are many counts of this clonotype. The chain employs TRBV7-8 and TRBJ2-5; 7 bases match TRBD1. The CDR3 runs to 15 residues. CDR1 and CDR2 from the germline V gene are SGHVS and FQNEAQ. J was trimmed by 5 bases and V by 1 base; bases with no gene match: 7. The CDR3 loop is CASSLERGQRETQYF. The DNA of the CDR3 is TGTGCCAGCAGCTTAGAGAGGGGGCAGAGGGAGACCCAGTACTTC.

V and J are TRBV30 and TRBJ2-7; D is uncertain. V was trimmed by 0 bases and J by 3 bases, leaving 9 bases between them. This CDR3 region has 13 residues. Germline-derived CDR1 and CDR2 are GTSNPN and SVGIG (reference sequence). The CDR3 reads CAWSVGQYYEQYF. CDR3 bases: TGTGCCTGGAGTGTAGGGCAGTACTACGAGCAGTACTTC.

This clonotype was observed a few times. The chain uses TRBV2 and TRBJ2-7, with D possibly being TRBD2 (6 bases). V gave up 7 bases and J gave up 5 bases, with 15 bases separating them. CDR3 length: 13 residues. Germline CDR1 reads SNHLY; CDR2 reads FYNNEI. CDR3 nucleotide sequence: TGTGCCAGCATCAGGAGGGTCGGGAACGAGCAGTACTTC. Amino acid sequence: CASIRRVGNEQYF.